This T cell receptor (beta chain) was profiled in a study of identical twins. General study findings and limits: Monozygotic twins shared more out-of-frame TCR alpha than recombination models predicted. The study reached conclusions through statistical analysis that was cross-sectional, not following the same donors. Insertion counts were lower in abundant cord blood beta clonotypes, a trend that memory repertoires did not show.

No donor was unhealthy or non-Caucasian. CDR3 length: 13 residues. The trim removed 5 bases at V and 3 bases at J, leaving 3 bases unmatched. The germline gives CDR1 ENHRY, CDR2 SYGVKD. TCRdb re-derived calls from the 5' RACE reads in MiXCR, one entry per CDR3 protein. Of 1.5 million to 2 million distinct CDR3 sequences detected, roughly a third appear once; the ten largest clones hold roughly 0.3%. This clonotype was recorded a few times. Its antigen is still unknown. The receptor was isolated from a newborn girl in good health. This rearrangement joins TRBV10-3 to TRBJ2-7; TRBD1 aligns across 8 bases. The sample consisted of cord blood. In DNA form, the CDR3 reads TGTGCCATCAGTTACAGGGGGAACTACGAGCAGTACTTC. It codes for CAISYRGNYEQYF.